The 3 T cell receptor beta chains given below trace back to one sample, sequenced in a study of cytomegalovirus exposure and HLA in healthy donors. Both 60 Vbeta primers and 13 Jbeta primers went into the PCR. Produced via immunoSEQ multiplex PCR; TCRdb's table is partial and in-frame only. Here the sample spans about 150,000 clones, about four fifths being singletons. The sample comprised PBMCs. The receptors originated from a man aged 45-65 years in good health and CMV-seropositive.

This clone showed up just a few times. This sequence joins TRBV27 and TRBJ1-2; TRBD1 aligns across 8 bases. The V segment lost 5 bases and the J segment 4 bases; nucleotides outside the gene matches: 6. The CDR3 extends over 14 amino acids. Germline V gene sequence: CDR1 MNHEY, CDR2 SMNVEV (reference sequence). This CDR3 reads CASSPQGAFYGYTF. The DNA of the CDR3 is TGTGCCAGCAGTCCGCAGGGGGCTTTCTATGGCTACACCTTC.

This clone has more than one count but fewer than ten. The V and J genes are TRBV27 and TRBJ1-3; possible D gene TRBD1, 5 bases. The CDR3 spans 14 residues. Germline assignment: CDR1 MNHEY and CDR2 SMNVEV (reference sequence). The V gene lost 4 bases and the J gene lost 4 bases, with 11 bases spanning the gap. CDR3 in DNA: TGTGCCAGCAGTTCAACCAGGGAAGGAAACACCATATATTTT. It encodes CASSSTREGNTIYF.

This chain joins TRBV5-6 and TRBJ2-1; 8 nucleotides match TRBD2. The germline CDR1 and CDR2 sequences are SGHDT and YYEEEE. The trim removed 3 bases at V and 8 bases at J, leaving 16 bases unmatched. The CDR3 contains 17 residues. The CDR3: CASSSQRSAGDKHEQFF. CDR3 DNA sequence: TGTGCCAGCAGCTCACAAAGGTCAGCGGGAGACAAACATGAGCAGTTCTTC.